The 31 T cell receptor beta chains in this list originate from one sample, sequenced in a study of T cells in Graves' hyperthyroidism and ophthalmopathy. RNA transcripts gave rise to amplified TCR beta CDR3 regions. First-round RT-PCR of the TCR CDR3 relied on the HTBI primer set. MiXCR, run by TCRdb on the multiplex PCR reads, gives a single entry per CDR3 protein. The sample records hundreds of thousands of distinct CDR3 sequences, roughly 14% being singletons. Sequences were obtained from blood. The receptors were sampled from a woman aged 45 to 65 with Graves' ophthalmopathy.

This clonotype was detected many times. V and J are TRBV20-1 and TRBJ2-7, with TRBD2 matching over 14 bases. From germline, CDR1 is DFQATT and CDR2 SNEGSKA (reference sequence). The length of the CDR3 is 14 residues. Trimming at V came to 3 bases and at J to 5 bases, leaving 3 bases not matched to a gene. CDR3 protein: CSARTSGRVHEQYF. CDR3 DNA: TGCAGTGCTAGGACTAGCGGGAGGGTCCACGAGCAGTACTTC.

This clonotype was seen many times. This chain joins TRBV12-3 or TRBV12-4 and TRBJ2-7; D not certain. This CDR3 is built from 13 residues. Deletions cut 0 bases from V and 3 bases from J, with 6 bases between. In DNA form, the CDR3 reads TGTGCCAGCAGTTTAGCAGCAAACTACGAGCAGTACTTC. Encoded protein: CASSLAANYEQYF.

This clonotype was observed at least ten times. This rearrangement joins TRBV29-1 to TRBJ1-1; 7 nucleotides agree with TRBD1. Germline-derived CDR1 and CDR2 are SQVTM and ANQGSEA. The CDR3 totals 14 residues. The ends lost 5 bases at V and 1 base at J; junction bases unmatched: 7. CDR3 in DNA: TGCAGCGTTACACCGGGACAGACGAACACTGAAGCTTTCTTT. This translates into CSVTPGQTNTEAFF.

This clonotype appeared many times. The V call is TRBV5-6, the J call TRBJ2-7; TRBD1 aligns across 7 bases. The CDR3 covers 14 residues. After removal of 3 bases from V and 2 bases from J, the junction contained 5 bases not matched to a gene. CDR1 SGHDT and CDR2 YYEEEE come from the germline V gene. The CDR3 loop is CASSWRTGTYEQYF. In DNA form, the CDR3 reads TGTGCCAGCAGCTGGAGGACAGGAACCTACGAGCAGTACTTC.

This clonotype was recorded at least ten times. CDR3 region: CASNRQGLRLNTEAFF. CDR3 DNA sequence: TGTGCCAGCAACCGACAGGGACTACGCCTGAACACTGAAGCTTTCTTT. This chain joins TRBV12-3 or TRBV12-4 and TRBJ1-1; 7 bases match TRBD1. The J segment lost 0 bases and the V segment lost 7 bases, leaving 11 bases of the junction unmatched. CDR3 length equals 16 residues.

At least ten counts were recorded for this clonotype. The V call is TRBV6-2 or TRBV6-3, the J call TRBJ2-6; possibly TRBD1 for D (5 bases). There are 17 residues in the CDR3. Germline CDR1 is MNHEY and CDR2 is SVGEGT. Trimming stripped 5 bases from V and 0 bases from J, with 14 bases between. Here the CDR3 reads CASSPQGISSGANVLTF. The CDR3 DNA is TGTGCCAGCAGTCCTCAGGGCATAAGCTCTGGGGCCAACGTCCTGACTTTC.

This clonotype showed up just a few times. The V gene is TRBV28, the J gene TRBJ1-3, with D possibly being TRBD1 (5 bases). V was trimmed by 4 bases and J by 3 bases, leaving 13 bases between them. The CDR3 loop spans 15 amino acids. Germline CDR1 is MDHEN and CDR2 is SYDVKM. Here the CDR3 reads CASSWAGTYGNTIYF. CDR3 DNA sequence: TGTGCCAGCAGTTGGGCGGGGACCTATGGAAACACCATATATTTT.

The chain combines TRBV15 with TRBJ2-7; 7 bases agree with TRBD2. The V gene end was trimmed by 4 bases and the J gene end by 1 base; junction bases not matched to a gene: 10. Germline V gives CDR1 LNHNV, CDR2 YYDKDF (reference sequence). This CDR3 spans 16 amino acids. CDR3 nucleotide sequence: TGTGCCACCAGCACCGTGTGGGGGAGGGGATCCTACGAGCAGTACTTC. This translates into CATSTVWGRGSYEQYF.

This clonotype was detected a few times. V gene TRBV10-3 combines with J gene TRBJ1-1; D is unresolved. Per the germline V gene, CDR1 is ENHRY and CDR2 is SYGVKD. V shed 6 bases and J shed 1 base, with 12 bases lying between them. The CDR3 extends over 14 amino acids. CDR3 nucleotide sequence: TGTGCCATCAGCGGATTTTCGGCGAACACTGAAGCTTTCTTT. Translating gives CAISGFSANTEAFF.

This clonotype was counted many times. CDR3 protein: CASSSGPPSTDTQYF. The CDR3 DNA sequence: TGTGCCAGCAGTTCAGGGCCCCCTAGCACAGATACGCAGTATTTT. The chain joins TRBV28 to TRBJ2-3; TRBD1 is a possible D gene (5 bases). The CDR3 has 15 amino acids. V was shortened by 4 bases and J by 0 bases, with 11 bases between the two germline ends. Germline CDR1 and CDR2: MDHEN and SYDVKM.

The count of this clonotype is one. The V and J genes are TRBV7-2 and TRBJ2-1; the match to TRBD2 covers 13 bases. Trimming at V came to 6 bases and at J to 4 bases, leaving 9 bases not matched to a gene. Germline CDR1 reads SGHTA; CDR2 reads FQGNSA. The CDR3 consists of 17 residues. CDR3 protein: CASRPRTSGSLYNEQFF. CDR3 DNA: TGTGCCAGCAGGCCTCGGACTAGCGGGAGTTTGTACAATGAGCAGTTCTTC.

This sequence joins TRBV19 and TRBJ1-1, with D unresolved. V was trimmed by 5 bases and J by 7 bases, leaving 20 bases between them. CDR1 is LNHDA and CDR2 is SQIVND in the germline V gene (reference sequence). The CDR3 totals 15 residues. The CDR3 spells CASSSRRRGEDEAFF. For the CDR3, the DNA is TGTGCCAGTAGTTCACGTCGACGGGGAGAGGATGAAGCTTTCTTT.

This clonotype was observed many times. The rearrangement joins TRBV28 to TRBJ1-2, with TRBD1 as a possible D gene (5 bases). CDR3 size: 15 residues. Germline loops: CDR1 MDHEN, CDR2 SYDVKM. Between the trimmed V and J ends, which lost 5 bases and 3 bases, there was a span of 16 bases. As DNA, the CDR3 is TGTGCCAGCAGTCCCCCCAGTGGGGGGGACTATGGCTACACCTTC. Translating gives CASSPPSGGDYGYTF.

The chain recombines TRBV6-1 with TRBJ2-7; D not certain. Trimming took off 5 bases at V and 5 bases at J, with 16 bases between the two ends. The CDR3 has 14 residues. Germline values: CDR1 MNHNS, CDR2 SASEGT. CDR3 amino acids: CASSNPEQINEQYF. The DNA for the CDR3 is TGTGCCAGCAGTAACCCGGAACAGATAAACGAGCAGTACTTC.

The J gene is TRBJ1-4, the V gene TRBV6-2 or TRBV6-3; D is unclear. The CDR3 extends over 15 amino acids. In germline, CDR1 is MNHEY, CDR2 SVGEGT. With 4 bases removed from V and 0 bases from J, the gap between germline ends came to 9 bases. The CDR3 DNA follows: TGTGCCAGCAGTTCCCGTACTGCAACTAATGAAAAACTGTTTTTT. This gives the protein CASSSRTATNEKLFF.

The chain uses TRBV5-4 and TRBJ2-1, with D unclear. Trimming took off 0 bases at V and 8 bases at J, with 9 bases between the two ends. The germline V gene has CDR1 SGHNT and CDR2 YYREEE (reference sequence). CDR3 size: 13 residues. CDR3 DNA sequence: TGTGCCAGCAGCTTGGTACAGTCTCATGAGCAGTTCTTC. Protein sequence: CASSLVQSHEQFF.

This clonotype was seen ten or more times. The V gene is TRBV28, the J gene TRBJ2-3; D tentatively fits TRBD1 or TRBD2 (6 bases each). The germline V gene has CDR1 MDHEN and CDR2 SYDVKM. Trimming took 5 bases from V and 3 from J, leaving 18 bases between them. The CDR3 totals 16 residues. DNA of the CDR3: TGTGCCAGCAGTATTTACAGGGAGGAGGATACAGATACGCAGTATTTT. Protein sequence: CASSIYREEDTDTQYF.

The J gene is TRBJ1-2, the V gene TRBV27; D uncertain. Trimming took off 5 bases at V and 1 base at J, with 11 bases between the two ends. The CDR3 has 14 residues. CDR1 is MNHEY, CDR2 SMNVEV, per germline (reference sequence). This CDR3 reads CASSPLMSNYGYTF. CDR3 DNA sequence: TGTGCCAGCAGTCCCCTTATGAGTAACTATGGCTACACCTTC.

In its sample, this clonotype was seen many times. V is TRBV29-1 and J is TRBJ2-1; 7 nucleotides line up with TRBD1. Trimming cost V 7 bases and J 8 bases; bases outside gene matches: 2. There are 10 residues in the CDR3. Germline V lookup: CDR1 SQVTM, CDR2 ANQGSEA. In nucleotides, the CDR3 is TGCAGCGGTGGGACAGATGAGCAGTTCTTC. Residues: CSGGTDEQFF.

This clonotype was counted only a few times. This chain uses TRBV27 with TRBJ2-3; 14 nucleotides align to TRBD2. The V and J ends lost 10 bases and 2 bases, in that order; junction bases with no gene match: 2. The CDR3 loop spans 14 amino acids. CDR1 and CDR2 from the germline V gene are MNHEY and SMNVEV (reference sequence). CDR3 bases: TGTGCCACGGGACTAGCGGGAGACACAGATACGCAGTATTTT. It is translated as CATGLAGDTDTQYF.

This clonotype has just a few counts. The chain links TRBV29-1 to TRBJ1-1; D unresolved. The germline CDR1 and CDR2 sequences are SQVTM and ANQGSEA. CDR3 length equals 14 residues. V lost 4 bases to trimming and J lost 1 base, with 13 bases between them. The CDR3 DNA reads as TGCAGCGTTGTTTCGTCCACAACGAACACTGAAGCTTTCTTT. Residues: CSVVSSTTNTEAFF.

This clonotype was counted many times. V is TRBV11-1 and J is TRBJ2-3; D remains unclear. CDR1 and CDR2 (germline): SGHAT, FQDESV (reference sequence). Trimming left V 5 bases short and J 2 bases short, with 14 bases between. The CDR3 is 15 amino acids. CDR3 region: CASSPTPSDTDTQYF. Written as DNA, the CDR3 is TGTGCCAGCAGCCCTACTCCCAGCGACACAGATACGCAGTATTTT.

The table lists this clonotype with many counts. The rearrangement links TRBV7-9 to TRBJ2-7; D unclear. Trimming removed 0 bases at V and 0 bases at J, with 24 bases between. The CDR3 totals 20 residues. CDR1 is SEHNR, CDR2 FQNEAQ, per germline (reference sequence). This CDR3 is CASSLARLVGLTNSSYEQYF. CDR3 in DNA: TGTGCCAGCAGCTTAGCGCGTTTGGTGGGCCTCACAAATAGCTCCTACGAGCAGTACTTC.

The V gene is TRBV19, the J gene TRBJ2-1; 10 positions match TRBD2. In germline, CDR1 is LNHDA, CDR2 SQIVND (reference sequence). Trimming took 1 base from V and 0 from J; bases not matched to a gene: 6. The length of the CDR3 is 18 residues. CDR3 in amino acids: CASSIAPTSGASYNEQFF. The CDR3 nucleotides are TGTGCCAGTAGTATAGCCCCAACTAGCGGGGCCTCCTACAATGAGCAGTTCTTC.

The chain couples TRBV6-1 to TRBJ2-7, with a tentative D call TRBD2 (6 bases). V lost 6 bases to trimming and J lost 3 bases, with 18 bases between them. This CDR3 has 15 amino acids. The V gene's germline CDR1 is MNHNS and CDR2 SASEGT. The CDR3 here is CASSPPGRDLYEQYF. CDR3 in DNA: TGTGCCAGCAGCCCTCCCGGGCGGGATCTCTACGAGCAGTACTTC.

This clonotype has a count of ten or more. The CDR3 loop reads CASSRQGARADTQYF. The CDR3 coding sequence is TGTGCCAGCTCACGACAGGGGGCGAGGGCAGATACGCAGTATTTT. The rearrangement uses TRBV27 and TRBJ2-3; TRBD1 agrees at 10 bases. The CDR3 has 15 amino acids. The germline V gene has CDR1 MNHEY and CDR2 SMNVEV (reference sequence). V lost 8 bases and J lost 4; bases outside the gene matches: 9.

As regards this clonotype: Germline is not matched at one junction end, which may reflect a read error. This rearrangement joins TRBV18 to TRBJ2-3; 11 bases agree with TRBD2. CDR3 length equals 17 residues. The V gene's germline CDR1 is KGHSH and CDR2 LQKENI. CDR3 coding DNA: TGTGCCAGCTCACCACCGACTAGCGGGATTAAAACAGGTACGCAGTATTTT. Its translation: CASSPPTSGIKTGTQYF.

This clonotype was counted many times. The chain has TRBV20-1 and TRBJ1-2; no reliable D call. Trimming pared 0 bases from V and 4 bases from J, leaving 15 bases between. Germline V gene lookup returns CDR1 DFQATT and CDR2 SNEGSKA (reference sequence). This CDR3 spans 15 amino acids. The DNA of the CDR3 is TGCAGTGCTAGAGATATCGAGGGCTTAGGCTATGGCTACACCTTC. Translated, it gives CSARDIEGLGYGYTF.

This clonotype was detected ten times or more. The V call is TRBV28, the J call TRBJ2-3; TRBD2 agrees at 7 bases. The CDR3 is 13 amino acids. The V gene's germline CDR1 is MDHEN and CDR2 SYDVKM. V trimming: 4 bases; J trimming: 9 bases; junction bases outside the gene matches: 7. The CDR3: CASSSLASATQYF. The CDR3 DNA reads TGTGCCAGCAGTTCACTAGCGTCAGCCACGCAGTATTTT.

The sample holds many counts of this clonotype. The rearrangement links TRBV20-1 to TRBJ1-5, with D unresolved. The CDR3 spans 14 residues. Germline CDR1 DFQATT, CDR2 SNEGSKA (reference sequence). V gave up 0 bases and J gave up 5 bases, with 11 bases separating them. CDR3 sequence: CSARDWAADQPQHF. CDR3 in DNA: TGCAGTGCTAGAGATTGGGCGGCGGATCAGCCCCAGCATTTT.

The sample holds many counts of this clonotype. V usage is TRBV5-1 and J usage is TRBJ2-7, with 8 positions matching TRBD2. Germline V gene data show CDR1 as SGHRS and CDR2 as YFSETQ. CDR3 size: 23 residues. V lost 0 bases to trimming and J lost 2 bases; unmatched junction nucleotides: 28. The chain's CDR3 is CASSLDIGSERRVSSGKTYEQYF. In nucleotides, the CDR3 is TGCGCCAGCAGCTTGGATATTGGGTCAGAACGACGAGTAAGTAGCGGGAAAACCTACGAGCAGTACTTC.